This T cell receptor beta chain was identified during a study of blood T cells in healthy people across ages. Study-wide results and limits: Leaving the PBMCs unsorted stopped any conclusive comparison of naive versus antigen-experienced cells. Versus aged donors, long-lived donors had higher diversity and more naive CD4+ cells.

CDR3 length: 15 amino acids. Per germline, CDR1 SGHKS and CDR2 YYEKEE (reference sequence). As for this clonotype: Its antigen is not known. The germline gene is not matched at one end of the junction; a read error may be the cause.

A second roughly 7 to 11 cycle PCR used barcoded and J-beta primers. Every molecule of cDNA carried a tag from a template-switch adaptor with 12 random nucleotides. Paired-end reads containing CDR3 totaled no fewer than 3 million for each sample. TCRdb redid the calling of the 5' RACE reads with MiXCR, one entry per CDR3 protein. The sample lists about 1.5 million distinct CDR3 sequences, about 43% seen once, with roughly 7.7% in the top ten. This TCR was recovered from a woman aged 18-29 years in good health. The rearrangement uses TRBV5-5 and TRBJ1-2; 7 nucleotides align to TRBD1. Sequencing was done on a sample of blood. The CDR3 protein is CSSSLGGTDNYGYTF. The CDR3 DNA reads as TGTTCCAGCAGCTTGGGCGGGACAGACAACTACGGCTACACCTTC.